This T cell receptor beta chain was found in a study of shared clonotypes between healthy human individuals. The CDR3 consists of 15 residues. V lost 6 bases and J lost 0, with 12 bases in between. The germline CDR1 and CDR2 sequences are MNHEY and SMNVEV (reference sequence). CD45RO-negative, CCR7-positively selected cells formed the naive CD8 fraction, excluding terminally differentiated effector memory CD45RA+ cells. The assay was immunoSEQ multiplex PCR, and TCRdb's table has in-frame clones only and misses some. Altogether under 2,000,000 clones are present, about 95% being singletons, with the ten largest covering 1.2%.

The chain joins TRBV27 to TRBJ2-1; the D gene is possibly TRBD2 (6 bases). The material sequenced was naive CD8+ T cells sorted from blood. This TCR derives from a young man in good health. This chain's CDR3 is CASRSSESSYNEQFF. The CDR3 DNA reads TGTGCCAGCAGGTCTAGCGAGAGCTCCTACAATGAGCAGTTCTTC.